The entry below describes one TCR beta chain. This CDR3 comprises 14 residues. With V trimmed by 4 bases and J by 2 bases, 5 bases remained unmatched. The germline V gene has CDR1 SGHRS and CDR2 YFSETQ. This sample stems from a study of OX40 agonist ivuxolimab in advanced cancers. About the study: Patients were treated with intravenous ivuxolimab, dosed at 0.01 to 10 mg/kg and infused every 2 weeks. Three dose-escalation patients had partial responses: one with hepatocellular carcinoma and two with cutaneous melanoma. The group had a mean age of around 60 years, ranged from about 23 to 79, and was just under 85% male.

Sequencing used immunoSEQ multiplex PCR; TCRdb keeps in-frame clones, though not all of them. The table shows 100,000 or so clones, with 90% to 97% occurring only once. This receptor was identified in an adult with an advanced solid tumor such as melanoma, head and neck, liver or kidney cancer. Sample: CD4+ or CD8+ T cells sorted from blood, taken in a trial of the OX40 agonist ivuxolimab. The rearrangement joins TRBV5-1 to TRBJ1-2, with 7 bases fitting TRBD1. The DNA for the CDR3 is TGCGCCAGCAGCCCTGAGGACAGGAACTATGGCTACACCTTC. It translates to CASSPEDRNYGYTF.